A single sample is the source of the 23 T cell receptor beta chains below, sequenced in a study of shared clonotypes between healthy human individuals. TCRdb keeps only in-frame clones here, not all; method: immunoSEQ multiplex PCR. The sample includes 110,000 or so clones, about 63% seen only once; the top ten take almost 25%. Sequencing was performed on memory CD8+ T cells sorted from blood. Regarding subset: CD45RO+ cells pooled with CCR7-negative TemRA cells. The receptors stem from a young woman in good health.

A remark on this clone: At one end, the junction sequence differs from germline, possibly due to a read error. For the CDR3, the DNA is TGCGCCAGCAGTATTTTTCACCTTCTAACAAAGTCGGGCCAACGTCCTGACTTC. Its protein product is CASSIFHLLTKSGQRPDF. The rearrangement links TRBV10-2 to TRBJ2-6; D unclear. The CDR3 is made up of 18 amino acids. Germline loops: CDR1 WSHSY, CDR2 SAAADI.

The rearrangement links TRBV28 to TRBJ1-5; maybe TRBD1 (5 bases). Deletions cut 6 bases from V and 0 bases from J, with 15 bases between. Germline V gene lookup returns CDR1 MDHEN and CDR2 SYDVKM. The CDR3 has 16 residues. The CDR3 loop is CASRKTGLPSNQPQHF. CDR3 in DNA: TGTGCCAGCAGGAAGACGGGACTTCCTAGCAATCAGCCCCAGCATTTT.

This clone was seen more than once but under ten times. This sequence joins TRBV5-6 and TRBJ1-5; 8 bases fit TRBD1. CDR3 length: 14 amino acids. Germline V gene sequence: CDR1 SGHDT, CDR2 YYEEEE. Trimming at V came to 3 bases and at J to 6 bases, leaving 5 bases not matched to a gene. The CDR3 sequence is CASSSGGHGQPQHF. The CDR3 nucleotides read TGTGCCAGCAGCTCAGGGGGCCACGGTCAGCCCCAGCATTTT.

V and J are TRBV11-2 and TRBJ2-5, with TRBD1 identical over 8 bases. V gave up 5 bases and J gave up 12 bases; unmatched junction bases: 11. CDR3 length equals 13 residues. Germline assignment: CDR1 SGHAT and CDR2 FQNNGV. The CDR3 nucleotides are TGTGCCAGCAGCCCCAGCGGACCGGGACAGGAGTACTTC. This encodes CASSPSGPGQEYF.

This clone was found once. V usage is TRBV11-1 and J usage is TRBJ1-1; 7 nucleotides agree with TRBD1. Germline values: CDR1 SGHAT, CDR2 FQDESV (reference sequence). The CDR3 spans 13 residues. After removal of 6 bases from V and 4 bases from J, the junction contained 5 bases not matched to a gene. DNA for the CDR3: TGTGCCAGCAGAGGGGGCGCGGGCACTGAAGCTTTCTTT. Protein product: CASRGGAGTEAFF.

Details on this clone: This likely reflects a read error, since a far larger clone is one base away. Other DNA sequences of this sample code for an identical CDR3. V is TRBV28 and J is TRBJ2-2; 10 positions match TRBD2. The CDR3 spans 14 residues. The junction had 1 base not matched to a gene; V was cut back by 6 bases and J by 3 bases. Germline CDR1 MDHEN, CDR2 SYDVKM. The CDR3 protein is CASRTSGDTGELFF. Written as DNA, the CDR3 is TGTGCCAGCAGAACTAGCGGGGACACCGGGGAGCTGTTTTTT.

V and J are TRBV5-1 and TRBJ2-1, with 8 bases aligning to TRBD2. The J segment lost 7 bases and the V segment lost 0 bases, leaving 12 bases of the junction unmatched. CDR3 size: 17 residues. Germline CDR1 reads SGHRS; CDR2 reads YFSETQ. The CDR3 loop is CASSLGLSGSLGNEQFF. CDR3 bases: TGCGCCAGCAGCTTGGGCCTGAGCGGGAGTCTAGGGAATGAGCAGTTCTTC. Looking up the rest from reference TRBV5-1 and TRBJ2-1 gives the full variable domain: KAGVTQTPRYLIKTRGQQVTLSCSPISGHRSVSWYQQTPGQGLQFLFEYFSETQRNKGNFPGRFSGRQFSNSRSEMNVSTLELGDSALYLCASSLGLSGSLGNEQFFGPGTRLTVL.

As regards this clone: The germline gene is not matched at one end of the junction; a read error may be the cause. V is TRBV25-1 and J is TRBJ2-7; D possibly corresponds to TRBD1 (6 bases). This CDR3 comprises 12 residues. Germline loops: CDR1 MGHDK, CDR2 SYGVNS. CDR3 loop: CASSESGRGMNF. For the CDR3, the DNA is TGTGCCAGCAGTGAATCCGGTAGGGGGATGAACTTC.

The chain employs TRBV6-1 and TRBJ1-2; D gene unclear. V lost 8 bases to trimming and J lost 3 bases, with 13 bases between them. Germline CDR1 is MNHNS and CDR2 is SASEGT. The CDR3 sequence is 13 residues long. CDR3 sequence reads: CASAAWVDYGYTF. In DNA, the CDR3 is TGTGCCAGCGCGGCGTGGGTAGACTATGGCTACACCTTC.

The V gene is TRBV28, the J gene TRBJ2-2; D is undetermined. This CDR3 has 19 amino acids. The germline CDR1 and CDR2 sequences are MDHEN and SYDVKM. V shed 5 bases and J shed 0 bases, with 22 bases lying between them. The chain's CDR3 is CASSLGVGRPFANTGELFF. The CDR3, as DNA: TGTGCCAGCAGTCTTGGGGTTGGGCGGCCGTTCGCGAACACCGGGGAGCTGTTTTTT. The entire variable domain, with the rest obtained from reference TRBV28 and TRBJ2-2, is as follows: DVKVTQSSRYLVKRTGEKVFLECVQDMDHENMFWYRQDPGLGLRLIYFSYDVKMKEKGDIPEGYSVSREKKERFSLILESASTNQTSMYLCASSLGVGRPFANTGELFFGEGSRLTVL.

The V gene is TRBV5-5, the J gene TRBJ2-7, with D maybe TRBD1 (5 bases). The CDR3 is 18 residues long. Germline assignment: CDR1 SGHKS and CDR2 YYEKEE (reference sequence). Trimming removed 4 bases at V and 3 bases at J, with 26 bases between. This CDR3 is CASSPEPTGVHGVYEQYF. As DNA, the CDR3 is TGTGCCAGCAGCCCGGAGCCCACAGGAGTCCATGGCGTCTACGAGCAGTACTTC. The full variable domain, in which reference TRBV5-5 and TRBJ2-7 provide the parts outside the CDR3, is DAGVTQSPTHLIKTRGQQVTLRCSPISGHKSVSWYQQVLGQGPQFIFQYYEKEERGRGNFPDRFSARQFPNYSSELNVNALLLGDSALYLCASSPEPTGVHGVYEQYFGPGTRLTVT.

The CDR3: CASWTGELFF. The CDR3, as DNA: TGTGCCAGCTGGACCGGGGAGCTGTTTTTT. This sequence joins TRBV6-6 and TRBJ2-2; D is uncertain. From germline, CDR1 is MNHNY and CDR2 SVGAGI (reference sequence). V lost 8 bases and J lost 5, with 3 bases in between. CDR3 length equals 10 residues.

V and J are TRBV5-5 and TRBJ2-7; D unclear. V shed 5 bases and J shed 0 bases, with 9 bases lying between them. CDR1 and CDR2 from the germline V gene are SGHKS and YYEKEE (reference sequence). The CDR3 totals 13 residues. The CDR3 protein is CASSTAASYEQYF. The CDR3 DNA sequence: TGTGCCAGCAGTACAGCCGCCTCCTACGAGCAGTACTTC.

The CDR3 region is CSVEYLGRKNPSGRALTHNEQFF. Here the CDR3 DNA reads TGCAGCGTTGAATATTTGGGCAGAAAAAATCCGAGCGGGAGGGCCCTTACCCACAATGAGCAGTTCTTC. This sequence joins TRBV29-1 and TRBJ2-1; 10 bases agree with TRBD2. Germline CDR1 reads SQVTM; CDR2 reads ANQGSEA. This CDR3 has 23 residues. The trim removed 2 bases at V and 5 bases at J, leaving 30 bases unmatched.

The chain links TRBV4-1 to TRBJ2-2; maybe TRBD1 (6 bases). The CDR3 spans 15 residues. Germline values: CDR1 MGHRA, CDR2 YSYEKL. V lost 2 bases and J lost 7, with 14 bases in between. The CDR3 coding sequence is TGCGCCAGCAGCCAATTCCGGGACACATTCGGGGAGCTGTTTTTT. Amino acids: CASSQFRDTFGELFF.

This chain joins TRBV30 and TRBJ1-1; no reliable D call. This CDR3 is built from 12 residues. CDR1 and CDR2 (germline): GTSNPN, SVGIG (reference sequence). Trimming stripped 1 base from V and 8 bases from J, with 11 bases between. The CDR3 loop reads CAWSELVYEAFF. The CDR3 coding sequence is TGTGCCTGGAGTGAACTCGTCTACGAAGCTTTCTTT.

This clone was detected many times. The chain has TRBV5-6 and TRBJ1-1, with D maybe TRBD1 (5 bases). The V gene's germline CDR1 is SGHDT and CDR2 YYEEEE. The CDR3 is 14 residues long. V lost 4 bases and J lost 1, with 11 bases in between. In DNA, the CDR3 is TGTGCCAGCAGCGCCTCGACAGAGAACACTGAAGCTTTCTTT. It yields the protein CASSASTENTEAFF.

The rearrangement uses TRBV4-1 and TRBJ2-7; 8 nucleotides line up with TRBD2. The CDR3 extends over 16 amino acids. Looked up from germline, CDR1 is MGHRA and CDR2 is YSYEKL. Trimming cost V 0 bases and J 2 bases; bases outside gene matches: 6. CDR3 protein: CASSQDLGGLAYEQYF. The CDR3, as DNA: TGCGCCAGCAGCCAAGATCTGGGGGGACTAGCCTACGAGCAGTACTTC.

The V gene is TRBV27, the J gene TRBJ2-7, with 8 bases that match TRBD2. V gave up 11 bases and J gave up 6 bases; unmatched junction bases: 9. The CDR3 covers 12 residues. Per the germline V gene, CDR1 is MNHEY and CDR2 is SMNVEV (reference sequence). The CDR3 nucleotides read TGTGCCTCTCGGGGGGGAGCGGCCGAGCAGTACTTC. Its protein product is CASRGGAAEQYF.

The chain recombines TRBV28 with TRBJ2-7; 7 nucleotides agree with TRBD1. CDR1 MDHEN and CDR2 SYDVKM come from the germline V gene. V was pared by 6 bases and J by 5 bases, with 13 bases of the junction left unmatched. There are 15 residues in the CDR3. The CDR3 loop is CASRLRQGIPNEQYF. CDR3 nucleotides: TGTGCCAGCAGACTCAGACAGGGTATACCTAACGAGCAGTACTTC.

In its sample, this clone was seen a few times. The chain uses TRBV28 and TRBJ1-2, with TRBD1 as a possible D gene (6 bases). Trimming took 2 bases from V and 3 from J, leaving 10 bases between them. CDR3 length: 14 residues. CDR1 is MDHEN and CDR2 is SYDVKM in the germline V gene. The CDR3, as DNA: TGTGCCAGCAGTTTAGGAACAGGGCACTATGGCTACACCTTC. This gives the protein CASSLGTGHYGYTF.

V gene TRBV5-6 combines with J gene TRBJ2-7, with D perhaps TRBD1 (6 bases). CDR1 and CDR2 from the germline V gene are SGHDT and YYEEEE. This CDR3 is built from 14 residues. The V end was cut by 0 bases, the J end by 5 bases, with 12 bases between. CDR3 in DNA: TGTGCCAGCAGCTTGGCCCTCAGGGGCCACGAGCAGTACTTC. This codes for CASSLALRGHEQYF.

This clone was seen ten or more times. DNA of the CDR3: TGTGCCAGCAGTGCGCCGACAGGGGGCTCCTACGAGCAGTACTTC. Translated: CASSAPTGGSYEQYF. V usage is TRBV2 and J usage is TRBJ2-7; 9 bases match TRBD1. Germline-derived CDR1 and CDR2 are SNHLY and FYNNEI. The junction had 4 bases not matched to a gene; V was cut back by 4 bases and J by 0 bases. CDR3 length: 15 amino acids.